This T cell receptor (beta chain) was sequenced during a study of regulatory T cells in long-lasting Graves disease. Regarding time point: persistent/refractory GD, antithyroid drugs over 5 years with positive TRAb. With RNA extracted from PBMCs as input, the TCR library was made. Unmatched junction bases numbered 8, after V lost 6 bases and J lost 1 base. The CDR3 length is 16 residues. Germline CDR1 MNHEY, CDR2 SMNVEV (reference sequence). Arm-PCR of CDR3 regions and iRepertoire HTBI primers were the basis on which TCR beta libraries were built. TCRdb re-called the multiplex PCR reads through MiXCR, storing one row per CDR3 protein. The sample has 300,000 to 500,000 distinct CDR3 sequences; around 20% are singletons. This clonotype was counted ten times or more.

This chain uses TRBV27 with TRBJ2-7; 11 bases line up with TRBD2. The TCR sequence derives from a female donor with Graves disease. The sequencing used peripheral blood mononuclear cells (PBMCs), collected when the disease was refractory, from a patient treated with antithyroid drugs. DNA of the CDR3: TGTGCCAGCAGCAAGGGGACTAGCGGCGTATCCTACGAGCAGTACTTC. It translates to CASSKGTSGVSYEQYF.